The 14 T cell receptor beta chains below were found in one sample sequenced in a study of blood T cell repertoires in COVID-19. Assay: immunoSEQ multiplex PCR; the TCRdb copy retains only in-frame clones and omits some. There are fewer than 250,000 clones in the sample; over 75% occur only once, and approximately 10% lies in the top ten. The specimen was peripheral blood. The receptors originated from a man aged 45-65 years with COVID-19, enrolled during active disease.

The chain carries TRBV9 and TRBJ2-1; 7 bases align to TRBD2. Germline assignment: CDR1 SGDLS and CDR2 YYNGEE. After removal of 0 bases from V and 8 bases from J, the junction contained 14 bases not matched to a gene. CDR3 length equals 17 residues. CDR3 residues: CASSVVEMGEGRDEQFF. In nucleotides, the CDR3 is TGTGCCAGCAGCGTAGTCGAAATGGGGGAGGGCAGGGATGAGCAGTTCTTC.

The chain links TRBV6-5 to TRBJ1-2, with D unresolved. The CDR3 extends over 13 amino acids. CDR1 is MNHEY, CDR2 SVGAGI, per germline. V was trimmed by 5 bases and J by 6 bases, leaving 13 bases between them. CDR3 DNA: TGTGCCAGCAGTCAAACCCGGGATCATGGCTACACCTTC. Translation: CASSQTRDHGYTF.

This clone has a single count. This sequence joins TRBV21-1 and TRBJ2-1; the D segment call TRBD2 is taken from the table without a DNA check. TRBV21-1 is a listed pseudogene. The CDR3 extends over 14 amino acids. This CDR3 reads CATTRGRTNNEQFF. For the CDR3, the DNA is TGTGCCACTACCAGAGGGAGGACGAACAATGAGCAGTTCTTC.

The rearrangement joins TRBV5-1 to TRBJ2-3; 11 bases map to TRBD1. J gave up 6 bases and V 5 bases, and 5 bases lay outside the gene matches. This CDR3 region has 14 residues. The germline gives CDR1 SGHRS, CDR2 YFSETQ. CDR3 amino acids: CASSRTGGDDTQYF. DNA of the CDR3: TGCGCCAGCAGTAGGACAGGGGGCGATGATACGCAGTATTTT.

The chain carries TRBV14 and TRBJ1-2; D gene ambiguous. The CDR3 has 16 residues. Germline CDR1 and CDR2: SGHDN and FVKESK. V lost 1 base to trimming and J lost 2 bases, with 14 bases between them. The CDR3 protein is CASSQGSAGFNYGYTF. The CDR3, as DNA: TGTGCCAGCAGCCAAGGGTCGGCGGGCTTCAACTATGGCTACACCTTC.

The gene calls are TRBV27 and TRBJ2-1, with a possible D match to TRBD1 (6 bases). CDR1 and CDR2 (germline): MNHEY, SMNVEV (reference sequence). The CDR3 sequence is 13 residues long. Trimming took off 6 bases at V and 7 bases at J, with 13 bases between the two ends. The CDR3, as DNA: TGTGCCAGCAGGGCGCAGGGGATAAATGAGCAGTTCTTC. Translated, it gives CASRAQGINEQFF.

The genes are TRBV7-9 and TRBJ2-7; TRBD1 matches 8 bases. The J segment lost 0 bases and the V segment lost 3 bases, leaving 4 bases of the junction unmatched. This CDR3 comprises 15 residues. Germline V lookup: CDR1 SEHNR, CDR2 FQNEAQ (reference sequence). The CDR3 here is CASSFTTGASYEQYF. The CDR3 DNA follows: TGTGCCAGCAGCTTCACGACAGGGGCCTCCTACGAGCAGTACTTC.

The J gene is TRBJ2-1, the V gene TRBV5-4; 7 nucleotides agree with TRBD2. There are 16 residues in the CDR3. J lost 0 bases, V lost 0 bases, and 3 bases had no gene match. Germline V gives CDR1 SGHNT, CDR2 YYREEE (reference sequence). CDR3 sequence: CASSLGDYSSYNEQFF. The DNA of the CDR3 is TGTGCCAGCAGCTTGGGGGACTACAGCTCCTACAATGAGCAGTTCTTC.

The gene calls are TRBV28 and TRBJ1-2; D may be TRBD1 (6 bases). Trimming pared 5 bases from V and 5 bases from J, leaving 18 bases between. The germline gives CDR1 MDHEN, CDR2 SYDVKM. The CDR3 spans 15 residues. CDR3 sequence reads: CASSLSGGRGYGYTF. In DNA, the CDR3 is TGTGCCAGCAGTCTGAGCGGGGGGCGCGGTTATGGCTACACCTTC.

CDR3 amino acids: CAWSVVSFGGRGGYTF. In DNA form, the CDR3 reads TGTGCCTGGAGTGTAGTTAGTTTTGGAGGTCGCGGCGGCTACACCTTC. The chain joins TRBV30 to TRBJ1-2; D ambiguous. CDR3 length: 16 residues. The germline gives CDR1 GTSNPN, CDR2 SVGIG (reference sequence). V was clipped by 0 bases and J by 8 bases, with 22 bases between them.

The chain has TRBV19 and TRBJ2-5, with D possibly being TRBD1 (7 bases). Germline lookup yields CDR1 LNHDA and CDR2 SQIVND (reference sequence). V was cut by 4 bases and J by 5 bases, with 17 bases left in between. This CDR3 comprises 15 residues. The CDR3 bases are TGTGCCAGTAGTACTCTCGGACAGGCGGGGGAGACCCAGTACTTC. Translated, it gives CASSTLGQAGETQYF.

The V call is TRBV5-1, the J call TRBJ1-1; TRBD1 might be the D (6 bases). This CDR3 is 15 amino acids long. Germline V gene data show CDR1 as SGHRS and CDR2 as YFSETQ. V was trimmed by 6 bases and J by 0 bases, leaving 15 bases between them. Here the CDR3 DNA reads TGCGCCAGCACCGCGTTGGACAGCATGAACACTGAAGCTTTCTTT. Its translation is CASTALDSMNTEAFF.

The V call is TRBV3-1 (or the pseudogene TRBV3-2), the J call TRBJ1-2; tentative D call: TRBD1 (6 bases). CDR3 length equals 16 residues. V lost 4 bases to trimming and J lost 0 bases, with 15 bases between them. Germline CDR1 and CDR2: LGHDT and YNNKEL (reference sequence). CDR3 DNA: TGTGCCAGCAGCCGGACAGCGCTTTCTCCTAACTATGGCTACACCTTC. Translated, it gives CASSRTALSPNYGYTF.

The V and J genes are TRBV2 and TRBJ2-7; weak D call: TRBD1 (5 bases). This CDR3 has 12 residues. The V end lost 7 bases, the J end lost 2 bases, and 9 bases lay between the germline ends. Germline-derived CDR1 and CDR2 are SNHLY and FYNNEI. The CDR3, as DNA: TGTGCCAGCACCCAGGACACCTACGAGCAGTACTTC. Translation: CASTQDTYEQYF.